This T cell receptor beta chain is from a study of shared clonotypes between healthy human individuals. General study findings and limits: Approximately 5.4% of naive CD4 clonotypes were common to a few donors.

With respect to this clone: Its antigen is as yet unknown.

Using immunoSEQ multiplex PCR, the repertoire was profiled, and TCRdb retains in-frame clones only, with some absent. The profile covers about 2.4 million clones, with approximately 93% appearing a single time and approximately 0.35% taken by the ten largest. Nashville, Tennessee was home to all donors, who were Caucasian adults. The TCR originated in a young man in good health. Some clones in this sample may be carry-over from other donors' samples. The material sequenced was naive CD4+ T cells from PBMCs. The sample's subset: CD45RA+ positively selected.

The CDR3 sequence is CASSLSAGDYNEQFF. CDR3 DNA sequence: TGTGCCAGCAGCTTGTCTGCGGGGGACTACAATGAGCAGTTCTTC. This chain uses TRBV7-2 with TRBJ2-1; 7 nucleotides agree with TRBD2. With V trimmed by 3 bases and J by 3 bases, 5 bases remained unmatched. There are 15 residues in the CDR3. Germline values: CDR1 SGHTA, CDR2 FQGNSA.